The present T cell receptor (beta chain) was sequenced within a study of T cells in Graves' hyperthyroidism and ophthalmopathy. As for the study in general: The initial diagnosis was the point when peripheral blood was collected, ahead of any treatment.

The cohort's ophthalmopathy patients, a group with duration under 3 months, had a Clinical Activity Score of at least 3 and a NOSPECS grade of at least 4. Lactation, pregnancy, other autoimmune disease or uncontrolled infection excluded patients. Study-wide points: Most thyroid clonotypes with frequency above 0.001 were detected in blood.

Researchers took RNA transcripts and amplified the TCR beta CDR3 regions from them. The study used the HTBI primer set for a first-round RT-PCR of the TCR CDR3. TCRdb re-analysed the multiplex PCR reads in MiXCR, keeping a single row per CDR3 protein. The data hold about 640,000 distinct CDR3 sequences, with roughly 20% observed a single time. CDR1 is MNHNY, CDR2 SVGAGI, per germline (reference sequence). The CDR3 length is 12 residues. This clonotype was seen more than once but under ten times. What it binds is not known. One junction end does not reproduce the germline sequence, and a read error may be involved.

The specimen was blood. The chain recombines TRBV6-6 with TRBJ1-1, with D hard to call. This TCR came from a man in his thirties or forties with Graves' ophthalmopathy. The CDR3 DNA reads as TGTGCCAGCGGTTACTCAGGTCTTGAAGCTTTCTTT. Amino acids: CASGYSGLEAFF.